This T cell receptor beta chain is from a study of cytomegalovirus exposure and HLA in healthy donors. Whole-study context: There were 65 million to 85 million unique TCRs (from HLA-typed donors) in an early data release. General study points: HLA restriction was apparent for most CMV-associated TCR beta chains in a later analysis.

With regard to this clone: Its antigen remains unknown.

Per germline, CDR1 SGHVS and CDR2 FQNEAQ. Between the trimmed V and J ends, which lost 6 bases and 5 bases, there was a span of 16 bases. The CDR3 runs to 14 residues. The primer mix had 60 Vbeta and 13 Jbeta primers. Clones were read by immunoSEQ multiplex PCR, and TCRdb kept only the in-frame ones, dropping some. The table for this sample gives 60,000 to 90,000 clones. Sequencing was carried out using PBMCs. The TCR sequence derives from a woman between 40 and 50 years old in good health and CMV-seropositive. The genes are TRBV7-8 and TRBJ2-5, with D maybe TRBD2 (6 bases). The CDR3 DNA sequence: TGTGCCAGCAGACTAGCAGAGGAAGGGGAGACCCAGTACTTC. It is translated as CASRLAEEGETQYF.